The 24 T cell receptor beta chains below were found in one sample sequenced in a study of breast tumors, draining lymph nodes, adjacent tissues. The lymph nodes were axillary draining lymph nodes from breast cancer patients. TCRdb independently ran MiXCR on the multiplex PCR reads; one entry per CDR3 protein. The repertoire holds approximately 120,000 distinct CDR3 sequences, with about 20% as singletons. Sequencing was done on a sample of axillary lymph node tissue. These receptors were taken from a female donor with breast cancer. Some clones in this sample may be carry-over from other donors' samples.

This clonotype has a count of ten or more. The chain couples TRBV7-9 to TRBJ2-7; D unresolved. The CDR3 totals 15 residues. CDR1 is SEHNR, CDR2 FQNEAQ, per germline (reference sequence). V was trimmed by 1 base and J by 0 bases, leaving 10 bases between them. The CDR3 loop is CASSLVSLTSYEQYF. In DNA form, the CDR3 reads TGTGCCAGCAGCTTAGTTTCTTTAACCTCCTACGAGCAGTACTTC. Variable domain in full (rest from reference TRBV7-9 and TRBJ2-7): DTGVSQNPRHKITKRGQNVTFRCDPISEHNRLYWYRQTLGQGPEFLTYFQNEAQLEKSRLLSDRFSAERPKGSFSTLEIQRTEQGDSAMYLCASSLVSLTSYEQYFGPGTRLTVT.

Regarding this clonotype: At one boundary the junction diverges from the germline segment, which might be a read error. The CDR3 sequence is CASSEVLGTDAQYF. CDR3 nucleotide sequence: TGTGCCAGCAGTGAAGTTCTGGGCACAGATGCGCAGTATTTT. The genes are TRBV6-1 and TRBJ2-3; no clear D gene. CDR3 length: 14 amino acids. Germline V CDR1 and CDR2: MNHNS, SASEGT.

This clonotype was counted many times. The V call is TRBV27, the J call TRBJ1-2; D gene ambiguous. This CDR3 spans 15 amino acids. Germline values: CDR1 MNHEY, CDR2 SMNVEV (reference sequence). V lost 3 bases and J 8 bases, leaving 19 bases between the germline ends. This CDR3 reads CASSFGQVPPGGYTF. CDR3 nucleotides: TGTGCCAGCAGTTTTGGTCAGGTCCCACCGGGGGGCTACACCTTC.

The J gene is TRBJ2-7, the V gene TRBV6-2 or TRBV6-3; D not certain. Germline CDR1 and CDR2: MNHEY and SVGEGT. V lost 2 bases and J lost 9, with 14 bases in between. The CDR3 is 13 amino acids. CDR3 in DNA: TGTGCCAGCAGTTACCCAACGGAGCCTGGGCAGTACTTC. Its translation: CASSYPTEPGQYF.

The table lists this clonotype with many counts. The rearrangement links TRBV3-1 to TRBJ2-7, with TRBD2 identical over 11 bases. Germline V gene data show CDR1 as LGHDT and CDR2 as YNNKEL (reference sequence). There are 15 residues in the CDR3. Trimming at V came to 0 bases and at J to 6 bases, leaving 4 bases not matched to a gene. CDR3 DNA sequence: TGTGCCAGCAGCCAAGAAACCACTAGCGGGAGCGAGCAGTACTTC. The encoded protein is CASSQETTSGSEQYF.

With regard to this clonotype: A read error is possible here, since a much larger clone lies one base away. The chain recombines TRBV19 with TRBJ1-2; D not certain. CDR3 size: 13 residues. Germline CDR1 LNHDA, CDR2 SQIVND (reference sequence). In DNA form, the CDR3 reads TGTGCCAATAGTATAGATGACGGCTATGGCTACACCTTC. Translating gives CANSIDDGYGYTF. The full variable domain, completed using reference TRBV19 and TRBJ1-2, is DGGITQSPKYLFRKEGQNVTLSCEQNLNHDAMYWYRQDPGQGLRLIYYSQIVNDFQKGDIAEGYSVSREKKESFPLTVTSAQKNPTAFYLCANSIDDGYGYTFGSGTRLTVV.

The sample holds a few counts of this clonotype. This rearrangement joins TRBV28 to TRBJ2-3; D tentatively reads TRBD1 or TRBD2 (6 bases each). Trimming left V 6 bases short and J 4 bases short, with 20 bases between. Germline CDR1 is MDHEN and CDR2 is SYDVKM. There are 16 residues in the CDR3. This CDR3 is CASSPRGRGKADTQYF. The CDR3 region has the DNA TGTGCCAGCAGCCCGCGGGGCAGGGGTAAAGCAGATACGCAGTATTTT.

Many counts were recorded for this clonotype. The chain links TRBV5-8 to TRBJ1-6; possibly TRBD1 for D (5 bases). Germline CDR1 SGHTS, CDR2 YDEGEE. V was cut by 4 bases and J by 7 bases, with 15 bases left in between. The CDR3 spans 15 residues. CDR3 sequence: CASSPSGHLNSPLHF. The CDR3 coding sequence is TGTGCCAGCAGCCCCTCAGGGCACCTAAATTCACCCCTCCACTTT.

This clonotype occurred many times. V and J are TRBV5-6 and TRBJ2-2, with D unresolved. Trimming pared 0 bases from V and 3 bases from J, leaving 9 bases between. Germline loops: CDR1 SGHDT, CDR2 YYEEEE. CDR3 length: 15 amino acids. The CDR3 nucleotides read TGTGCCAGCAGCTTGGGGCAGATTTACACCGGGGAGCTGTTTTTT. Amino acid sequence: CASSLGQIYTGELFF.

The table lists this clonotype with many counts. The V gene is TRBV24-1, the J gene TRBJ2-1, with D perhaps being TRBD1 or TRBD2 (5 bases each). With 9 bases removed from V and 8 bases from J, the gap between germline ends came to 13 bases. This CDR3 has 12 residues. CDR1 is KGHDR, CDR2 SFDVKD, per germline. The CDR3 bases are TGTGCCACCTCCGAACTGGGGGATGAGCAGTTCTTC. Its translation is CATSELGDEQFF.

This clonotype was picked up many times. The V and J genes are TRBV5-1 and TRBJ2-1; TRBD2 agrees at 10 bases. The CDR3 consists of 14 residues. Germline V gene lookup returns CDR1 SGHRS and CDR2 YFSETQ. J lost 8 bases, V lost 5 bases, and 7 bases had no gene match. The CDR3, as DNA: TGCGCCAGCAGACCTAGCGGGAGATGGGATGAGCAGTTCTTC. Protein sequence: CASRPSGRWDEQFF.

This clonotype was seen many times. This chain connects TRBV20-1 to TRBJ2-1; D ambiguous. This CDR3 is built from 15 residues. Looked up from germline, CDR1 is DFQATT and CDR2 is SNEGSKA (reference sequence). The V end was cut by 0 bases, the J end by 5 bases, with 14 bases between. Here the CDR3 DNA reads TGCAGTGCTAGAGATCCTCTCCCCAGTCACAATGAGCAGTTCTTC. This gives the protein CSARDPLPSHNEQFF.

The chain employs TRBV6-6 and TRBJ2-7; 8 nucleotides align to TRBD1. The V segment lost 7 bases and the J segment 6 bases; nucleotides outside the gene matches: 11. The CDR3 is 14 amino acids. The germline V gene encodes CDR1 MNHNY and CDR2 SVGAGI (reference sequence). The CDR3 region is CASTGPGTGSEQYF. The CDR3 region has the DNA TGTGCCAGCACCGGTCCCGGGACAGGATCCGAGCAGTACTTC.

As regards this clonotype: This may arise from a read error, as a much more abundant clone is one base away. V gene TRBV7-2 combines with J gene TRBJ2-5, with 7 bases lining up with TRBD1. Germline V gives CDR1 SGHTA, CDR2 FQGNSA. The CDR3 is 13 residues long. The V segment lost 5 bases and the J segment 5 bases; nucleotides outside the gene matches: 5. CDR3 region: CASSARGRETQYF. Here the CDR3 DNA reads TGTGCCAGCAGCGCGAGGGGGCGGGAGACCCAGTACTTC. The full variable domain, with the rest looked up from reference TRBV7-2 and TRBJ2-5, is GAGVSQSPSNKVTEKGKDVELRCDPISGHTALYWYRQSLGQGLEFLIYFQGNSAPDKSGLPSDRFSAERTGGSVSTLTIQRTQQEDSAVYLCASSARGRETQYFGPGTRLLVL.

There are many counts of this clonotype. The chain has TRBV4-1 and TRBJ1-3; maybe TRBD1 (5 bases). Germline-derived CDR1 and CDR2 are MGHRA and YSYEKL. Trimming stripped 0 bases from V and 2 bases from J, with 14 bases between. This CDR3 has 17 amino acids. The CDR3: CASSQEGGGSPGNTIYF. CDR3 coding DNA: TGCGCCAGCAGCCAAGAGGGGGGGGGTTCGCCTGGAAACACCATATATTTT.

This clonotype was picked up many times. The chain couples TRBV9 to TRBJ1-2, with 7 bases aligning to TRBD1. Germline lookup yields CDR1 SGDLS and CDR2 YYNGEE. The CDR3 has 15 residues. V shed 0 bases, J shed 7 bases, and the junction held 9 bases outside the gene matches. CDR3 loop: CASSVGGQVISGYTF. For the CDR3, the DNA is TGTGCCAGCAGCGTAGGCGGACAGGTTATCAGTGGCTACACCTTC.

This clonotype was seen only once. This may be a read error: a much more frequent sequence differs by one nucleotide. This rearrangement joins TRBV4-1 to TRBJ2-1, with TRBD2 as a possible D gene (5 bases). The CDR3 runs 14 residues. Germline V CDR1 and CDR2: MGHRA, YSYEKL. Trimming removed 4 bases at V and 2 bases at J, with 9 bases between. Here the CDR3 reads CASSRSETYNEQFF. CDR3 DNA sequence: TGCGCCAGCAGCCGTAGCGAGACCTACAATGAGCAGTTCTTC.

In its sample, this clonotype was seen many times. For the CDR3, the DNA is TGCAGTGCCCGAACAGGGGGAGTTAATGAAAAACTGTTTTTT. Translating gives CSARTGGVNEKLFF. The chain employs TRBV20-1 and TRBJ1-4; TRBD1 aligns across 8 bases. The V and J ends lost 6 bases and 4 bases, in that order; junction bases with no gene match: 7. The V gene's germline CDR1 is DFQATT and CDR2 SNEGSKA (reference sequence). The CDR3 is 14 residues long.

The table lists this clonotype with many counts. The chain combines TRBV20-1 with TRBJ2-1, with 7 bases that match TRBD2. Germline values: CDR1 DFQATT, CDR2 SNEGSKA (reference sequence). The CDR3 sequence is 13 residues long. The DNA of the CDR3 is TGCAGCTACAGACTAGCTGGATACAATGAGCAGTTCTTC. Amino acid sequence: CSYRLAGYNEQFF.

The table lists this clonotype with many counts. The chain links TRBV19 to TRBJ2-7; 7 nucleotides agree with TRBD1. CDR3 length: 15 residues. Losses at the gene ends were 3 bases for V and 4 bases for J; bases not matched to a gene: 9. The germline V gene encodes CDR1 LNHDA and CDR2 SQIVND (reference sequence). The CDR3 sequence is CASSMARTGDYEQYF. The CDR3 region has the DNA TGTGCCAGTAGTATGGCCCGGACAGGAGATTACGAGCAGTACTTC.

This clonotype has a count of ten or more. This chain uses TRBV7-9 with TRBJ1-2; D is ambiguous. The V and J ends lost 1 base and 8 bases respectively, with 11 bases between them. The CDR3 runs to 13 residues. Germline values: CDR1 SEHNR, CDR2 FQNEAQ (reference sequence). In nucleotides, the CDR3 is TGTGCCAGCAGCTTAGTTGGTCCGGGAGGCTACACCTTC. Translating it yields CASSLVGPGGYTF.

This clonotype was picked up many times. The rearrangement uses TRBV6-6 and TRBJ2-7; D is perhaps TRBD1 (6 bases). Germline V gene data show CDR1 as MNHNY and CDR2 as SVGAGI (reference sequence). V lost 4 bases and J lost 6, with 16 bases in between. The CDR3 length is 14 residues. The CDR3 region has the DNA TGTGCCAGCAGTTCGGCCGGGACATGGGGCGAGCAGTACTTC. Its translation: CASSSAGTWGEQYF.

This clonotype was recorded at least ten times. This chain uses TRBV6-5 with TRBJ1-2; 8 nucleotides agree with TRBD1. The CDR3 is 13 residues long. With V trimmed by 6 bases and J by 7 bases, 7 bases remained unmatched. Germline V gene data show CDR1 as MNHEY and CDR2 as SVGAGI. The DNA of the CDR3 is TGTGCCAGCAGCCGACAGGGGACAAGTGGCTACACCTTC. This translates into CASSRQGTSGYTF.

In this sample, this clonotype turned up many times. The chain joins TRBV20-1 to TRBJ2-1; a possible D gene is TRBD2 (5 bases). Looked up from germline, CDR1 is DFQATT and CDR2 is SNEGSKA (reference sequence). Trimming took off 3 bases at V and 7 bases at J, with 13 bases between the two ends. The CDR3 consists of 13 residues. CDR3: CSARDFASNEQFF. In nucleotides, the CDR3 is TGCAGTGCTAGGGACTTCGCGTCGAATGAGCAGTTCTTC.